This is a list of T cell receptor beta chains from one sample in a study of blood T cell repertoires in COVID-19. The table came from immunoSEQ multiplex PCR; TCRdb's copy has only in-frame clones and leaves some out. The sample comprises about 240,000 clones, approximately 82% of which are singletons, and around 3.4% rests with the top ten. Sequences were obtained from peripheral blood. These receptor sequences come from a woman under 30 with acute or convalescent COVID-19. The CDR3 runs from the conserved cysteine through the conserved F or W. Each record gives: V gene, clone size, D gene, J gene, CDR3 protein, CDR3 DNA. A D gene is named only where the DNA matches it firmly. A row's size may be missing; if present it is once, few, many or a size class.

>TRBV6-6|.|.|TRBJ1-1
CASSDPGTRTTEAFF
TGTGCCAGCAGTGATCCCGGGACAAGGACCACTGAAGCTTTCTTT
>TRBV9|.|.|TRBJ2-7
CASSVGWTPTYEQYF
TGTGCCAGCAGCGTAGGTTGGACACCGACCTACGAGCAGTACTTC
>TRBV30|.|.|TRBJ1-3
CALGLSSGNTIYF
TGTGCCTTGGGACTGTCCTCTGGAAACACCATATATTTT
>TRBV6-5|few|.|TRBJ2-7
CASSYSTGETSYEQYF
TGTGCCAGCAGTTATTCCACCGGGGAGACCAGCTACGAGCAGTACTTC
>TRBV5-1|few|.|TRBJ1-6
CASSLVLPEGSPLHF
TGCGCCAGCAGCTTGGTCCTGCCCGAGGGATCACCCCTCCACTTT
>TRBV24-1|.|TRBD2|TRBJ2-1
CATSGSGLAASEFF
TGTGCCACCAGTGGTTCGGGACTAGCGGCCTCAGAATTCTTC
>TRBV6-1|.|TRBD1|TRBJ1-3
CASSEAHRGSGNTIYF
TGTGCCAGCAGTGAAGCTCACAGGGGCTCTGGAAACACCATATATTTT
>TRBV29-1|.|TRBD1|TRBJ1-1
CSVGTQGGGTEAFF
TGCAGCGTTGGGACCCAGGGGGGAGGCACTGAAGCTTTCTTT
>TRBV11-2|.|.|TRBJ1-1
CASSSQAGTEAFF
TGTGCCAGCAGCTCACAAGCAGGGACTGAAGCTTTCTTT
>TRBV7-2|.|TRBD1|TRBJ2-5
CASSLRTGGGETQYF
TGTGCCAGCAGCTTACGGACAGGGGGCGGGGAGACCCAGTACTTC
>TRBV27|.|TRBD1|TRBJ2-7
CASSRSSPGQVPYEQYF
TGTGCCAGCAGTCGCTCCTCACCGGGACAGGTTCCCTACGAGCAGTACTTC
>TRBV7-6|few|.|TRBJ2-1
CASTTTPESEQFF
TGTGCCAGCACCACTACCCCCGAGAGTGAGCAGTTCTTC
>TRBV15|.|.|TRBJ1-4
CATSRENTLSRGIQEKLFF
TGTGCCACCAGCAGAGAAAACACCCTATCTAGGGGGATTCAGGAAAAACTGTTTTTT